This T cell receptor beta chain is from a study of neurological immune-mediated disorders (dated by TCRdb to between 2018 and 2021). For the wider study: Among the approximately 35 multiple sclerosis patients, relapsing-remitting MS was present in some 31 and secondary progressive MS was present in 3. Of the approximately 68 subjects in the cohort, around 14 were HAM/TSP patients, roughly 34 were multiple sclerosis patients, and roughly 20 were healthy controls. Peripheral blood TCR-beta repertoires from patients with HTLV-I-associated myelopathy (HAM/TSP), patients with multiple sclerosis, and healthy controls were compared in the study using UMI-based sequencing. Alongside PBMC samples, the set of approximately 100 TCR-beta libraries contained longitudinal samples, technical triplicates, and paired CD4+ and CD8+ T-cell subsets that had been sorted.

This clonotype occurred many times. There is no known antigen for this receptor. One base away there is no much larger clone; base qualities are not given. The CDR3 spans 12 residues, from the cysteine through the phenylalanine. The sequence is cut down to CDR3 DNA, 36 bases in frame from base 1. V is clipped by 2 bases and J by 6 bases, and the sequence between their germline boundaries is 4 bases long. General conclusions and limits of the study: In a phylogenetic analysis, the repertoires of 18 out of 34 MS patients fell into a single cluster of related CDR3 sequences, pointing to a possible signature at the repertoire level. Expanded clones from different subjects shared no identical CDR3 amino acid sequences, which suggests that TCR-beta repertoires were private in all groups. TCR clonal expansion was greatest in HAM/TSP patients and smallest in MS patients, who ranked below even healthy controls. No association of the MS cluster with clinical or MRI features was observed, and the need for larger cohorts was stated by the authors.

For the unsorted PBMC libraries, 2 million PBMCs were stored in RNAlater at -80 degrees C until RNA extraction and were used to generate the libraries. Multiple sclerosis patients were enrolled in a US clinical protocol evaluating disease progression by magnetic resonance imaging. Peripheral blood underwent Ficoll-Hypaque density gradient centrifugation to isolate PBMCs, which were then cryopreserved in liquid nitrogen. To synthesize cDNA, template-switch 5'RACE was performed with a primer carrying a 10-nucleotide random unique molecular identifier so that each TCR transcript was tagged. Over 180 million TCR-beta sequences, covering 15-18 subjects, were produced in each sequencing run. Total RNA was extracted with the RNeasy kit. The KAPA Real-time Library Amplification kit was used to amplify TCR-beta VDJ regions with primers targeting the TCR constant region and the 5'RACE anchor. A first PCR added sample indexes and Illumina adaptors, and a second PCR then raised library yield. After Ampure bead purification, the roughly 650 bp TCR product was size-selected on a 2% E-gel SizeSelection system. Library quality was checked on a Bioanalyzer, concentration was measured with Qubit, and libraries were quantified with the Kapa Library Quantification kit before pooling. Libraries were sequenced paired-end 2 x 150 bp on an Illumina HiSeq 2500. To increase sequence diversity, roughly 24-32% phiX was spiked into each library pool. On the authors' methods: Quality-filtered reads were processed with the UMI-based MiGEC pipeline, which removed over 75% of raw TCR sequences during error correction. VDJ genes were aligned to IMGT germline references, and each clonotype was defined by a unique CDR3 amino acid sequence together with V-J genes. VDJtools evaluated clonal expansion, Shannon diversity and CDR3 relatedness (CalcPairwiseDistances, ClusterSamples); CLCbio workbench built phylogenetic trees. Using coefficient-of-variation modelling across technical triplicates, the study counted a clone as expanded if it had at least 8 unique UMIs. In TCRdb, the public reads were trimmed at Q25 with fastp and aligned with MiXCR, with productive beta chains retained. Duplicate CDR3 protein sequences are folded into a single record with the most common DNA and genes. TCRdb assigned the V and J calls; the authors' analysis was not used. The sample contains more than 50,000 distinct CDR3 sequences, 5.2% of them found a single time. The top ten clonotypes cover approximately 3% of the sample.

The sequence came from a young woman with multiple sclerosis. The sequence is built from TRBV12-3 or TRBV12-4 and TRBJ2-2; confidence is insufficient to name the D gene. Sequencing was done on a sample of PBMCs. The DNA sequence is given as TGTGCCAGCAGTTTATCTCCCGGGGAGCTGTTTTTT. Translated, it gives CASSLSPGELFF.